Each of the 9 T cell receptor beta chains below was sequenced from the same sample in a study of cytomegalovirus exposure and HLA in healthy donors. The PCR employed 60 Vbeta primers together with 13 Jbeta primers. Data came from immunoSEQ multiplex PCR; TCRdb stores just in-frame clones and leaves some out. The table records under 200,000 clones, about three quarters of them present only once. Sequenced material: PBMCs. These receptors were taken from a woman in her thirties in good health and CMV-seronegative.

This clone was seen a handful of times. Here the CDR3 reads CASSLDRGAIDEQFF. The CDR3 region has the DNA TGCGCCAGCAGCTTGGACAGGGGCGCAATTGATGAGCAGTTCTTC. V is TRBV5-1 and J is TRBJ2-1, with TRBD1 identical over 7 bases. CDR3 size: 15 residues. CDR1 and CDR2 from the germline V gene are SGHRS and YFSETQ. V lost 0 bases and J lost 8; bases outside the gene matches: 8.

J is TRBJ2-1 and V is TRBV4-1, with D uncertain. Looked up from germline, CDR1 is MGHRA and CDR2 is YSYEKL. The CDR3 covers 13 residues. The ends were cut back, 2 bases at V and 5 bases at J, with 7 bases in the middle. The CDR3 here is CASSQSLDNEQFF. CDR3 bases: TGCGCCAGCAGCCAATCTCTAGACAATGAGCAGTTCTTC.

V is TRBV9 and J is TRBJ2-7; perhaps TRBD2 as D (6 bases). This CDR3 comprises 12 residues. V was cut by 2 bases and J by 6 bases, with 9 bases left in between. Germline V gene sequence: CDR1 SGDLS, CDR2 YYNGEE. CDR3 residues: CASSVGGTEQYF. CDR3 DNA sequence: TGTGCCAGCAGCGTGGGGGGAACCGAGCAGTACTTC.

The V call is TRBV29-1, the J call TRBJ2-5; TRBD1 matches 9 bases. The DNA end favors TRBJ2-7, so the J call may be wrong. Germline loops: CDR1 SQVTM, CDR2 ANQGSEA. This CDR3 has 13 residues. CDR3: CSAPGQGPYEQYF. CDR3 coding DNA: TGCAGCGCACCGGGACAGGGACCCTACGAGCAGTACTTC.

The V and J genes are TRBV5-1 and TRBJ2-6; D not resolved. Trimming removed 5 bases at V and 1 base at J, with 7 bases between. This CDR3 is 14 amino acids long. CDR1 and CDR2 (germline): SGHRS, YFSETQ. The CDR3 nucleotides read TGCGCCAGCAGGCACTCTTCTGGGGCCAACGTCCTGACTTTC. Protein product: CASRHSSGANVLTF. Using reference TRBV5-1 and TRBJ2-6 for the parts outside the CDR3, the full variable domain is KAGVTQTPRYLIKTRGQQVTLSCSPISGHRSVSWYQQTPGQGLQFLFEYFSETQRNKGNFPGRFSGRQFSNSRSEMNVSTLELGDSALYLCASRHSSGANVLTFGAGSRLTVL.

The CDR3 DNA reads TGTGCCAGCAGCGTGACGGGGAACACTGAAGCTTTCTTT. This encodes CASSVTGNTEAFF. The V call is TRBV7-8, the J call TRBJ1-1; D gene ambiguous. The length of the CDR3 is 13 residues. V lost 5 bases and J 1 base, leaving 8 bases between the germline ends. Germline CDR1 reads SGHVS; CDR2 reads FQNEAQ.

The CDR3: CASSSSGGNEQFF. The CDR3 bases are TGTGCCAGCAGCTCTTCAGGGGGTAATGAGCAGTTCTTC. This chain joins TRBV7-6 and TRBJ2-1; 7 nucleotides match TRBD1. The CDR3 sequence is 13 residues long. The V gene end was trimmed by 4 bases and the J gene end by 7 bases; junction bases not matched to a gene: 4. The germline V gene encodes CDR1 SGHVS and CDR2 FNYEAQ.

This chain joins TRBV7-9 and TRBJ2-1, with D possibly matching TRBD2 (6 bases). V was cut by 5 bases and J by 0 bases, with 11 bases left in between. The CDR3 is 15 residues long. Germline V gives CDR1 SEHNR, CDR2 FQNEAQ (reference sequence). The CDR3 here is CASSLPTSSYNEQFF. In DNA, the CDR3 is TGTGCCAGCAGCCTACCGACTAGCTCCTACAATGAGCAGTTCTTC.

Worth noting for this clone: The junction departs from the called germline gene at one end, perhaps through a read error. The J gene is TRBJ1-5, the V gene TRBV28; TRBD1 matches 8 bases. Germline-derived CDR1 and CDR2 are MDHEN and SYDVKM. This CDR3 spans 14 amino acids. This CDR3 is CASSSGTGHQPRHF. In DNA form, the CDR3 reads TGTGCCAGCAGTTCCGGGACAGGTCATCAGCCCCGGCATTTT.